This T cell receptor beta chain emerged from a study of blood T cell repertoires in COVID-19. In this sample, this clone turned up once. TCRdb keeps only in-frame clones here, not all; method: immunoSEQ multiplex PCR. The profile covers around 99,000 clones, with 79% appearing a single time and roughly 18% taken by the ten largest. The CDR3 spans 17 residues. CDR1 is ENHRY and CDR2 is SYGVKD in the germline V gene. Trimming stripped 3 bases from V and 5 bases from J, with 17 bases between. The sequenced material came from peripheral blood. This chain links TRBV10-3 with TRBJ1-6, with D unclear. The TCR originated in a woman older than 75 with active or convalescent COVID-19. The CDR3 is CAISDYALTEDNSPLHF. In DNA form, the CDR3 reads TGTGCCATCAGTGACTACGCTTTGACTGAGGATAATTCACCCCTCCACTTT.